A selection of T cell receptor beta chains follows, all from one sample in a study of blood T cell repertoires in COVID-19. The assay was immunoSEQ multiplex PCR, and TCRdb's table has in-frame clones only and misses some. There are some 80,000 clones in the sample; 85% occur only once, and 11% lies in the top ten. Sequenced input: peripheral blood. These receptors all come from a man in his fifties or sixties with COVID-19, enrolled during active disease. Each CDR3 is given with its conserved first and last residue. D genes are given only for firm matches. Not every row has a clone size; where given, it reads once, few, many or a size class.

d_gene	v_gene	abundance	len	j_gene	CDR3nt	CDR3aa
TRBD1	TRBV9	-	14	TRBJ2-2	TGTGCCAGCAGCGCGACAGGGGTGACCGGGGAGCTGTTTTTT	CASSATGVTGELFF
-	TRBV7-2	-	15	TRBJ2-1	TGTGCCAGCAGCCTCGACTACACCTCCTACAATGAGCAGTTCTTC	CASSLDYTSYNEQFF
-	TRBV5-4	-	14	TRBJ1-2	TGTGCCAGCCGCAAGTGGGGGGGGAACTATGGCTACACCTTC	CASRKWGGNYGYTF
TRBD2	TRBV28	-	17	TRBJ2-6	TGTGCCAGCAGTATTCTAGCGGGGGGCTCTGGGGCCAACGTCCTGACTTTC	CASSILAGGSGANVLTF
TRBD1	TRBV29-1	-	12	TRBJ1-1	TGCAGCGTTCTCCCGGGACAGGGGTCAGCTTTCTTT	CSVLPGQGSAFF
-	TRBV6-5	-	15	TRBJ1-5	TGTGCCAGCAGGAGGGACACCTATAGCAATCAGCCCCAGCATTTT	CASRRDTYSNQPQHF
TRBD1	TRBV30	-	16	TRBJ1-2	TGTGCCTGGATTGGGGCGGGACAGGGAAGATACTATGGCTACACCTTC	CAWIGAGQGRYYGYTF
-	TRBV29-1	-	14	TRBJ1-1	TGCAGCGTTATAACAGGGAGAGCCAACACTGAAGCTTTCTTT	CSVITGRANTEAFF
-	TRBV24-1	-	15	TRBJ2-1	TGTGCCACCTCGGAAGCTCGGGGCTCCTACAATGAGCAGTTCTTC	CATSEARGSYNEQFF
TRBD2	TRBV29-1	-	16	TRBJ2-3	TGCAGCGTTACTAGCGGGAGTAGAGGAGGCACAGATACGCAGTATTTT	CSVTSGSRGGTDTQYF
-	TRBV10-3	once	15	TRBJ1-4	TGTGCCATCAGTGACATGGACACCTCCGGTGAAAAACTGTTTTTT	CAISDMDTSGEKLFF
-	TRBV18	-	15	TRBJ1-4	TGTGCCAGCTCATCAAGGACAGCAACTAATGAAAAACTGTTTTTT	CASSSRTATNEKLFF
-	TRBV19	-	14	TRBJ2-7	TGTGCCAGTAGGCAAATGGGCGCCTTCTACGAGCAGTACTTC	CASRQMGAFYEQYF
TRBD1	TRBV3-1/TRBV3-2	-	15	TRBJ2-2	TGTGCCAGCAGCTCTCGGACAGGGCAAACCGGGGAGCTGTTTTTT	CASSSRTGQTGELFF
-	TRBV5-1	-	16	TRBJ1-2	TGCGCCAGCAGCCCCGGGGGACGGACACCTAACTATGGCTACACCTTC	CASSPGGRTPNYGYTF
-	TRBV20-1	-	11	TRBJ1-1	TGCAGTGCTAGTACGGGCACTGAAGCTTTCTTT	CSASTGTEAFF
TRBD2	TRBV10-1	-	18	TRBJ2-3	TGCGCCAGCAGTCATGGACTAGCGGGAAATGGGGCCACAGATACGCAGTATTTT	CASSHGLAGNGATDTQYF
TRBD1	TRBV9	-	18	TRBJ1-3	TGTGCCAGCAGCGTAGGGGGGGACAGGGTGTACTCGGGAAACACCATATATTTT	CASSVGGDRVYSGNTIYF
TRBD2	TRBV12-3/TRBV12-4	-	11	TRBJ2-1	TGTGCCAGCCAGTGGACTAGCAAGCAGTTCTTC	CASQWTSKQFF
TRBD2	TRBV24-1	-	15	TRBJ2-3	TGTGCCACCAGTGATTTACCGGGGAGGGAAGATACGCAGTATTTT	CATSDLPGREDTQYF
-	TRBV6-5	many	14	TRBJ2-5	TGTGCCAGCAGTTACGCGGGATTTGTAGAGACCCAGTACTTC	CASSYAGFVETQYF
-	TRBV7-3	-	15	TRBJ2-7	TGTGCCAGCAGCGCCGGCGGGGGCCCACTCTACGAGCAGTACTTC	CASSAGGGPLYEQYF
TRBD2	TRBV15	-	16	TRBJ2-1	TGTGCCACCAGCAGAGGGCGCGGGAGCTCCTACAATGAGCAGTTCTTC	CATSRGRGSSYNEQFF
TRBD2	TRBV11-3	-	15	TRBJ2-1	TGTGCCAGCAGCTTATTAGCGGGGGCCCGGGGTGAGCAGTTCTTC	CASSLLAGARGEQFF
-	TRBV27	-	15	TRBJ1-1	TGTGCCAGCAGTTTATCGTCAGAGGGGAACACTGAAGCTTTCTTT	CASSLSSEGNTEAFF
-	TRBV24-1	-	14	TRBJ1-5	TGTGCCACCAGTGACCCAATTAGCAATCAGCCCCAGCATTTT	CATSDPISNQPQHF
TRBD1	TRBV27	-	14	TRBJ1-3	TGTGCCAGCAGTTTTCTTGGACAGGGTGGCACCATATATTTT	CASSFLGQGGTIYF
-	TRBV30	-	12	TRBJ2-5	TGTGCCTGGAGCCCTCGAGGGGAGACCCAGTACTTC	CAWSPRGETQYF
-	TRBV5-1	-	15	TRBJ2-3	TGCGCCAGCAGCTTACTAGGGATTGGTGGAGATACGCAGTATTTT	CASSLLGIGGDTQYF
-	TRBV6-1	-	13	TRBJ1-1	TGTGCCAGCAGTGAAGCCCATGACACTGAAGCTTTCTTT	CASSEAHDTEAFF
-	TRBV19	-	16	TRBJ1-3	TGTGCCAGTAGTATATCCGGGTTTTTCTCTGGAAACACCATATATTTT	CASSISGFFSGNTIYF
TRBD2	TRBV28	-	16	TRBJ2-2	TGTGCCAGCAGCCTTGGACTAGTTCAGAACACCGGGGAGCTGTTTTTT	CASSLGLVQNTGELFF
-	TRBV19	-	13	TRBJ1-5	TGTGCCAGTTCACAGGGCCTCAATCAGCCCCAGCATTTT	CASSQGLNQPQHF
-	TRBV24-1	-	11	TRBJ2-3	TGTGCCACCAGTGCTTCGGATACGCAGTATTTT	CATSASDTQYF
-	TRBV5-1	-	15	TRBJ2-1	TGCGCCAGCAGCCCCTCGGACTATCGTTACAATGAGCAGTTCTTC	CASSPSDYRYNEQFF
-	TRBV2	-	16	TRBJ1-3	TGTGCCAGCAGGGGAGCGGGTGATCCCTACCGAAACACCATATATTTT	CASRGAGDPYRNTIYF
-	TRBV19	-	13	TRBJ2-5	TGTGCCAGTAGTACGGCGGGGCTAGAGACCCAGTACTTC	CASSTAGLETQYF
TRBD1	TRBV15	-	17	TRBJ2-3	TGTGCCACCAGCAGAGATAGGACAGGGGGCGCAGAAGATACGCAGTATTTT	CATSRDRTGGAEDTQYF
TRBD1	TRBV12-3/TRBV12-4	-	13	TRBJ1-5	TGTGCCAGCAGTTTAAGGGGGCTCGAGCCCCAGCATTTT	CASSLRGLEPQHF
-	TRBV9	-	15	TRBJ2-3	TGTGCCAGCAGCGTAGTTTCAGGTCGCACAGATACGCAGTATTTT	CASSVVSGRTDTQYF
TRBD1	TRBV28	-	15	TRBJ1-1	TGTGCCAGCAGTCAACGGACAGGGGTGGTCACTGAAGCTTTCTTT	CASSQRTGVVTEAFF
TRBD2	TRBV10-3	-	15	TRBJ2-7	TGTGCCATCAGTGAGTCGGCTAGCGGAAGCTACGAGCAGTACTTC	CAISESASGSYEQYF
-	TRBV2	-	10	TRBJ1-2	TGTGCCAGCAGCAAATATGGCTACACCTTC	CASSKYGYTF
-	TRBV5-1	-	13	TRBJ1-5	TGCGCCAGCAGCTTGGACGGGGATCAGCCCCAGCATTTT	CASSLDGDQPQHF
-	TRBV5-5	-	12	TRBJ2-7	TGTGCCAGCAGCTTGGGACACTACGAGCAGTACTTC	CASSLGHYEQYF
-	TRBV2	-	14	TRBJ2-2	TGTGCCAGCTTTTCGGGGGGCTCCACCGGGGAGCTGTTTTTT	CASFSGGSTGELFF
TRBD1	TRBV30	few	13	TRBJ1-1	TGTGCCTGGAGTGTACACAGGGGAACTGAAGCTTTCTTT	CAWSVHRGTEAFF
TRBD1	TRBV18	-	13	TRBJ1-4	TGTGCCAGCTCAGGACAGGGTGGCGAAAAACTGTTTTTT	CASSGQGGEKLFF